The 22 T cell receptor beta chains in this list originate from one sample, sequenced in a study of early T cells in non-severe SARS-CoV-2 infection. MiXCR was run by TCRdb on the 5' RACE reads, yielding one entry per CDR3 protein. Seen here are some 82,000 distinct CDR3 sequences, less than 8% observed once, and the top ten hold about 7.8%. Material for sequencing was whole blood. The receptors come from an adult who was a healthcare worker with PCR-confirmed SARS-CoV-2 infection or an uninfected control (not recorded which).

Concerning this clonotype: The junction departs from the called germline gene at one end, perhaps through a read error. The rearrangement joins TRBV6-5 to TRBJ1-3, with unresolved D. The germline CDR1 and CDR2 sequences are MNHEY and SVGAGI. The CDR3 has 14 residues. CDR3 DNA: TGTGCCAGCAGTTACAAGAGCTCTGAAAACACCATATATTTT. Protein sequence: CASSYKSSENTIYF.

This clonotype was detected ten times or more. This rearrangement joins TRBV29-1 to TRBJ1-1, with 11 bases aligning to TRBD1. There are 13 residues in the CDR3. The junction had 1 base not matched to a gene; V was cut back by 6 bases and J by 1 base. The germline V gene has CDR1 SQVTM and CDR2 ANQGSEA. The CDR3 nucleotides read TGCAGCGTGGACAGGGGGCGGAACACTGAAGCTTTCTTT. It specifies CSVDRGRNTEAFF.

Many counts were recorded for this clonotype. The chain combines TRBV11-2 with TRBJ1-1; a possible D gene is TRBD1 (5 bases). Between the trimmed V and J ends, which lost 4 bases and 5 bases, there was a span of 17 bases. Germline loops: CDR1 SGHAT, CDR2 FQNNGV. The CDR3 covers 15 residues. CDR3 sequence reads: CASSSRSTGGTEAFF. CDR3 coding DNA: TGTGCCAGCAGCTCTCGAAGCACAGGAGGGACTGAAGCTTTCTTT.

This clonotype was counted a few times. The chain has TRBV7-9 and TRBJ2-2, with D tentatively TRBD1 (6 bases). The CDR3 has 15 residues. CDR1 is SEHNR and CDR2 is FQNEAQ in the germline V gene (reference sequence). V shed 10 bases and J shed 5 bases, with 20 bases lying between them. The DNA of the CDR3 is TGTGCCACCGACCTGAACAGGGTCGGAACCGGGGAGCTGTTTTTT. Translation: CATDLNRVGTGELFF. Full variable domain (missing parts from reference TRBV7-9 and TRBJ2-2): DTGVSQNPRHKITKRGQNVTFRCDPISEHNRLYWYRQTLGQGPEFLTYFQNEAQLEKSRLLSDRFSAERPKGSFSTLEIQRTEQGDSAMYLCATDLNRVGTGELFFGEGSRLTVL.

On this clonotype itself: With a much larger clone just one base away, this may be a read error. V usage is TRBV20-1 and J usage is TRBJ2-7; maybe TRBD1 (8 bases). Germline CDR1 reads DFQATT; CDR2 reads SNEGSKA (reference sequence). This CDR3 has 13 residues. The CDR3 sequence: CSARPTGDYELYF. The CDR3 bases are TGCAGTGCTAGGCCGACAGGGGACTACGAGCTGTACTTC.

This clonotype was counted many times. The chain joins TRBV11-2 to TRBJ2-1; TRBD2 is a possible D gene (5 bases). Per the germline V gene, CDR1 is SGHAT and CDR2 is FQNNGV. Between the trimmed V and J ends, which lost 5 bases and 2 bases, there was a span of 10 bases. The CDR3 spans 14 residues. The CDR3 DNA reads as TGTGCCAGCAGCCCCGGGGAGACCTACAATGAGCAGTTCTTC. This encodes CASSPGETYNEQFF.

In this sample, this clonotype turned up many times. The chain links TRBV5-1 to TRBJ2-3; either TRBD1 or TRBD2 may fit D (5 bases each). The CDR3 runs to 14 residues. V dropped 7 bases and J dropped 0 bases, with 12 bases sitting between them. The germline CDR1 and CDR2 sequences are SGHRS and YFSETQ. In nucleotides, the CDR3 is TGCGCCAGCTTCCGGGGCACAAGCACAGATACGCAGTATTTT. Translating it yields CASFRGTSTDTQYF.

This clonotype was found many times. The chain has TRBV20-1 and TRBJ1-1; 9 nucleotides line up with TRBD1. V shed 5 bases and J 2 bases; nucleotides not matched to a gene: 6. Germline assignment: CDR1 DFQATT and CDR2 SNEGSKA (reference sequence). The CDR3 contains 14 residues. This CDR3 reads CSALSGQGNTEAFF. The CDR3 DNA reads as TGCAGTGCTCTATCGGGACAGGGAAACACTGAAGCTTTCTTT.

This chain uses TRBV6-5 with TRBJ2-7, with 8 bases that match TRBD1. V lost 6 bases to trimming and J lost 2 bases; unmatched junction nucleotides: 3. This CDR3 spans 13 amino acids. Germline V gene lookup returns CDR1 MNHEY and CDR2 SVGAGI. CDR3 in amino acids: CASRETGAYEQYF. As DNA, the CDR3 is TGTGCCAGCAGGGAGACAGGGGCCTACGAGCAGTACTTC.

This clonotype was counted only a few times. The CDR3 sequence: CSARASDTQYF. The CDR3 DNA reads as TGCAGTGCTAGAGCGTCCGATACGCAGTATTTT. This sequence joins TRBV20-1 and TRBJ2-3; D remains ambiguous. Germline assignment: CDR1 DFQATT and CDR2 SNEGSKA (reference sequence). The CDR3 consists of 11 residues. V was pared by 1 base and J by 6 bases, with 5 bases between.

This clonotype was recorded a few times. This rearrangement joins TRBV30 to TRBJ2-3; 8 bases agree with TRBD1. CDR1 GTSNPN and CDR2 SVGIG come from the germline V gene (reference sequence). The J segment lost 0 bases and the V segment lost 0 bases, leaving 2 bases of the junction unmatched. The CDR3 has 15 amino acids. CDR3 sequence (DNA): TGTGCCTGGAGTGTACGGGACAGGAGCACAGATACGCAGTATTTT. Its translation: CAWSVRDRSTDTQYF. Full variable domain (outside the CDR3, taken from reference TRBV30 and TRBJ2-3): SQTIHQWPATLVQPVGSPLSLECTVEGTSNPNLYWYRQAAGRGLQLLFYSVGIGQISSEVPQNLSASRPQDRQFILSSKKLLLSDSGFYLCAWSVRDRSTDTQYFGPGTRLTVL.

This clonotype has ten or more counts. The gene calls are TRBV7-2 and TRBJ1-4; unclear D gene. The CDR3 has 18 amino acids. Germline CDR1 and CDR2: SGHTA and FQGNSA. Trimming removed 5 bases from V and 8 bases from J, with 27 bases in between. CDR3 in DNA: TGTGCCAGCAGCCCCGGTTTGATGCGGACCAAGCGATTGGAAAAACTGTTTTTT. Translating it yields CASSPGLMRTKRLEKLFF.

This clonotype was recorded a few times. Written as DNA, the CDR3 is TGTGCCAGCTCACCAAGGGAGACCCTCCACTTT. Translation: CASSPRETLHF. The V call is TRBV6-1, the J call TRBJ1-6; D unresolved. CDR1 is MNHNS and CDR2 is SASEGT in the germline V gene. Trimming took 8 bases from V and 14 from J, leaving 13 bases between them. This CDR3 has 11 residues.

This clonotype was seen only a few times. The junction does not match germline at one end; this may be a read error. The chain employs TRBV20-1 and TRBJ1-3, with D possibly TRBD1 on 5 matching bases. The CDR3 contains 17 residues. From germline, CDR1 is DFQATT and CDR2 SNEGSKA (reference sequence). The DNA for the CDR3 is TGCAGTGCTAGAGATGGCGGCAGGGCCCTCTCTGAAAACACCATATATTTT. Protein product: CSARDGGRALSENTIYF.

The chain employs TRBV20-1 and TRBJ2-1; D is possibly TRBD2 (6 bases). The CDR3 contains 14 residues. V was clipped by 1 base and J by 2 bases, with 9 bases between them. Germline V lookup: CDR1 DFQATT, CDR2 SNEGSKA (reference sequence). Here the CDR3 reads CSARGGETYNEQFF. The CDR3 DNA sequence: TGCAGTGCTAGAGGCGGGGAAACCTACAATGAGCAGTTCTTC.

The sample holds a few counts of this clonotype. The chain joins TRBV4-2 to TRBJ2-3; TRBD1 is a possible D gene (6 bases). Germline CDR1 is LGHNA and CDR2 is YNFKEQ. V lost 3 bases to trimming and J lost 13 bases, with 14 bases between them. There are 12 residues in the CDR3. In DNA form, the CDR3 reads TGTGCCAGCAGCCAGGGACACAACATCAAGTATTTT. It is translated as CASSQGHNIKYF.

This clonotype has ten or more counts. The chain uses TRBV20-1 and TRBJ2-3, with 8 bases aligning to TRBD1. In germline, CDR1 is DFQATT, CDR2 SNEGSKA (reference sequence). CDR3 length: 15 residues. V lost 6 bases, J lost 2 bases, and 10 bases stayed unmatched. This CDR3 is CSATPGQGHTDTQYF. The CDR3 nucleotides read TGCAGTGCCACTCCTGGACAGGGACACACAGATACGCAGTATTTT.

The sample holds many counts of this clonotype. The rearrangement uses TRBV6-5 and TRBJ2-2; 8 nucleotides line up with TRBD1. This CDR3 comprises 12 residues. V was clipped by 6 bases and J by 6 bases; unmatched bases: 0. Germline CDR1 reads MNHEY; CDR2 reads SVGAGI. CDR3 loop: CASRQGAGELFF. The CDR3 bases are TGTGCCAGCAGACAGGGGGCCGGGGAGCTGTTTTTT.

This chain connects TRBV6-5 to TRBJ1-4; 7 nucleotides align to TRBD1. The CDR3 length is 15 residues. The germline gives CDR1 MNHEY, CDR2 SVGAGI. Germline trimming cut 5 bases from V and 8 bases from J; bases unmatched to any gene: 11. Written as DNA, the CDR3 is TGTGCCAGCAGTCCATACAGGGGCCGGGCGGAAAAACTGTTTTTT. Amino acid sequence: CASSPYRGRAEKLFF.

This clonotype was counted only a few times. CDR3: CSARGGEPYSNQPQHF. CDR3 bases: TGCAGTGCTAGAGGTGGTGAACCCTATAGCAATCAGCCCCAGCATTTT. The chain couples TRBV20-1 to TRBJ1-5; D is ambiguous. CDR3 length: 16 amino acids. Germline CDR1 and CDR2: DFQATT and SNEGSKA (reference sequence). The V end lost 1 base, the J end lost 0 bases, and 13 bases lay between the germline ends.

This clonotype was seen a handful of times. V gene TRBV18 combines with J gene TRBJ2-1, with a possible D match to TRBD2 (5 bases). V lost 2 bases, J lost 10 bases, and 12 bases lay in between. Germline V CDR1 and CDR2: KGHSH, LQKENI. CDR3 size: 13 residues. The CDR3 is CASSPNGKIEQFF. CDR3 in DNA: TGTGCCAGCTCACCAAACGGGAAGATAGAGCAGTTCTTC.

The chain combines TRBV27 with TRBJ2-1, with D maybe TRBD2 (5 bases). This CDR3 is built from 15 residues. The V end lost 7 bases, the J end lost 5 bases, and 18 bases lay between the germline ends. Per the germline V gene, CDR1 is MNHEY and CDR2 is SMNVEV (reference sequence). CDR3 bases: TGTGCCAGCACTTTCGGAGCGGCCCTTCACAATGAGCAGTTCTTC. Residues: CASTFGAALHNEQFF.